This T cell receptor beta chain was documented in a study of CD8 T cells in Susac syndrome. A quantity of about 0.5 to 1 ug RNA underwent reverse transcription using random hexamers. Across 54 Vbeta and 13 Jbeta, immunoSEQ multiplex PCR amplified TCR beta CDR3. MiXCR, run by TCRdb on the immunoSEQ multiplex PCR reads, gives a single entry per CDR3 protein. Of about 240,000 distinct CDR3 sequences in the sample, about 95% were seen once. V shed 6 bases and J 2 bases; nucleotides not matched to a gene: 15. The germline V gene has CDR1 SEHNR and CDR2 FQNEAQ (reference sequence). The CDR3 has 17 amino acids. In blood CD8+ and CD4+ T cells, TCR beta underwent sequencing.

The receptor was isolated from a human donor with Susac syndrome. Sequencing used CD4+ T cells from PBMCs. The V and J genes are TRBV7-9 and TRBJ1-1, with TRBD1 identical over 7 bases. This chain's CDR3 is CASRPTGYARPNTEAFF. The DNA of the CDR3 is TGTGCCAGCAGACCGACAGGGTACGCCAGGCCAAACACTGAAGCTTTCTTT.